This T cell receptor beta chain derives from a study of OX40 agonist ivuxolimab in advanced cancers. Study results and caveats: Near-lowest levels of clonal expansion characterized partial responders at 0.1-3.0 mg/kg.

The repertoire was sequenced with immunoSEQ multiplex PCR; TCRdb's copy has only in-frame clones and lacks some. The data hold tens of thousands of clones, with 86% observed a single time. About this clone: Its cognate antigen is unknown.

Trimming shortened V by 3 bases and J by 3 bases, and 11 bases separated the two germline ends. The CDR3 has 14 residues. From germline, CDR1 is MNHEY and CDR2 SMNVEV (reference sequence). The specimen comprised CD4+ or CD8+ T cells sorted from blood, sampled in a trial of the OX40 agonist ivuxolimab. The chain uses TRBV27 and TRBJ1-1; D ambiguous. The source is an adult with an advanced solid tumor such as melanoma, head and neck, liver or kidney cancer. CDR3 coding DNA: TGTGCCAGCAGTTTTCGGGGAAGGGACACTGAAGCTTTCTTT. Translation gives CASSFRGRDTEAFF.